The following is a T cell receptor (beta chain) sequence with its context. The sample comes from a study of blood T cell repertoires in COVID-19. Produced via immunoSEQ multiplex PCR; TCRdb's table is partial and in-frame only. Altogether more than 95,000 clones are present, about 80% being singletons, with the ten largest covering approximately 3.4%. CDR1 MRHNA and CDR2 SNTAGT come from the germline V gene. The ends lost 6 bases at V and 8 bases at J; junction bases unmatched: 9. This CDR3 spans 13 amino acids. This sequence was found in an elderly woman with active or convalescent COVID-19. Sequenced input: peripheral blood. This chain links TRBV6-4 with TRBJ1-2, with TRBD1 matching over 7 bases. In DNA form, the CDR3 reads TGTGCCAGCAGATCGACAGGGTCATGGGGCTACACCTTC. As protein: CASRSTGSWGYTF.